Listed below are T cell receptor beta chains from one sample, sequenced in a study of T cell responses to AZD1222 COVID-19 vaccine. The assay was immunoSEQ multiplex PCR, and TCRdb's table has in-frame clones only and misses some. Of around 120,000 clones in the sample, approximately 85% were seen once. This sample comprised peripheral blood, obtained on day 0 of AZD1222 vaccination. These receptors were collected from an adult in good health. CDR3s include the opening cysteine and the closing phenylalanine or tryptophan. The order of the fields is clone size, V gene, D gene, J gene, CDR3 DNA, CDR3 protein. D genes are given only for firm matches. Clone size is stated in some rows and not others, as once, few, many or a class when expanded.

clone size: few; V gene: TRBV7-2; D gene: TRBD2; J gene: TRBJ2-5; CDR3 DNA: TGTGCCAGCAGCCCGGGACTAGCGGAAGAGACCCAGTACTTC; CDR3 protein: CASSPGLAEETQYF
clone size: .; V gene: TRBV6-5; D gene: TRBD1; J gene: TRBJ1-1; CDR3 DNA: TGTGCCACCGACAGGGGTGGCGCTGAAGCTTTCTTT; CDR3 protein: CATDRGGAEAFF
clone size: .; V gene: TRBV7-6; D gene: .; J gene: TRBJ1-4; CDR3 DNA: TGTGCCAGCAGCTTAGCCCCGGGACGGGATAATGAAAAACTGTTTTTT; CDR3 protein: CASSLAPGRDNEKLFF
clone size: .; V gene: TRBV19; D gene: TRBD1; J gene: TRBJ1-5; CDR3 DNA: TGTGCCAGTAGTTTCCGGACAGGTGCTGATAGCAATCAGCCCCAGCATTTT; CDR3 protein: CASSFRTGADSNQPQHF
clone size: .; V gene: TRBV5-6; D gene: .; J gene: TRBJ2-7; CDR3 DNA: TGTGCCAGCAGCCCGGGAGCCGTGTCCTACGAGCAGTACTTC; CDR3 protein: CASSPGAVSYEQYF
clone size: .; V gene: TRBV7-2; D gene: .; J gene: TRBJ1-1; CDR3 DNA: TGTGCCAGCAGCGAGGACAGGAACACTGAAGCTTTCTTT; CDR3 protein: CASSEDRNTEAFF
clone size: .; V gene: TRBV2; D gene: .; J gene: TRBJ1-5; CDR3 DNA: TGTGCCAGCAGTGAATCGGCACCTAATCAGCCCCAGCATTTT; CDR3 protein: CASSESAPNQPQHF
clone size: .; V gene: TRBV29-1; D gene: TRBD1; J gene: TRBJ2-7; CDR3 DNA: TGCAGCGTTGTTGCAGGGGGTATGGGCGAGCAGTACTTC; CDR3 protein: CSVVAGGMGEQYF
clone size: .; V gene: TRBV12-5; D gene: TRBD1; J gene: TRBJ1-5; CDR3 DNA: TGTGCTAGTGGTACGGGACAGGTCCCTTATGGTCGGCCCCAGCATTTT; CDR3 protein: CASGTGQVPYGRPQHF
clone size: .; V gene: TRBV9; D gene: .; J gene: TRBJ1-6; CDR3 DNA: TGTGCCAGCAGCGTTGGGGGAGGCTCCTATAATTCACCCCTCCACTTT; CDR3 protein: CASSVGGGSYNSPLHF
clone size: .; V gene: TRBV7-2; D gene: .; J gene: TRBJ2-7; CDR3 DNA: TGTGCCAGCAGCTTAGGGGCAGGGGTGTTCGAGCAGTACTTC; CDR3 protein: CASSLGAGVFEQYF
clone size: .; V gene: TRBV5-1; D gene: .; J gene: TRBJ1-1; CDR3 DNA: TGCGCCAGCAGCTACTTGCAGGGGCCTGAAGCTTTCTTT; CDR3 protein: CASSYLQGPEAFF
clone size: .; V gene: TRBV6-1; D gene: .; J gene: TRBJ1-3; CDR3 DNA: TGTGCCAGCAGTGAATTGAGGTTCTCTGGAAACACCATATATTTT; CDR3 protein: CASSELRFSGNTIYF
clone size: .; V gene: TRBV18; D gene: .; J gene: TRBJ2-7; CDR3 DNA: TGTGCCAGCTCACCAGGCCGACGGAACTACGAGCAGTACTTC; CDR3 protein: CASSPGRRNYEQYF
clone size: .; V gene: TRBV12-3/TRBV12-4; D gene: .; J gene: TRBJ1-1; CDR3 DNA: TGTGCCAGCAGGGGACGGAGGAACACTGAAGCTTTCTTT; CDR3 protein: CASRGRRNTEAFF
clone size: .; V gene: TRBV19; D gene: .; J gene: TRBJ1-2; CDR3 DNA: TGTGCCAGTAGTACCCCGTTGACAGCTAACTATGGCTACACCTTC; CDR3 protein: CASSTPLTANYGYTF
clone size: .; V gene: TRBV2; D gene: TRBD1; J gene: TRBJ2-7; CDR3 DNA: TGTGCCAGCGCTCAGACAGGGGGCCTTTACGAGCAGTACTTC; CDR3 protein: CASAQTGGLYEQYF
clone size: .; V gene: TRBV2; D gene: TRBD1; J gene: TRBJ1-4; CDR3 DNA: TGTGCCAGCACTTGGGACAGAACTGCAACTAATGAAAAACTGTTTTTT; CDR3 protein: CASTWDRTATNEKLFF
clone size: .; V gene: TRBV28; D gene: .; J gene: TRBJ1-3; CDR3 DNA: TGTGCCAGCAGACCAGGTGGAAACACCATATATTTT; CDR3 protein: CASRPGGNTIYF
clone size: .; V gene: TRBV18; D gene: .; J gene: TRBJ1-1; CDR3 DNA: TGTGCCAGCTCATACGTCGGTGGATCCACAAACACTGAAGCTTTCTTT; CDR3 protein: CASSYVGGSTNTEAFF
clone size: .; V gene: TRBV20-1; D gene: .; J gene: TRBJ1-2; CDR3 DNA: TGCAGTGCTAGTGGGGGGAACCCGACGCTGCGTGGCTACACCTTC; CDR3 protein: CSASGGNPTLRGYTF
clone size: .; V gene: TRBV5-1; D gene: TRBD2; J gene: TRBJ2-7; CDR3 DNA: TGCGCCAGCAGGTTGGGGACTAGCGGGACATTCTACGAGCAGTACTTC; CDR3 protein: CASRLGTSGTFYEQYF
clone size: .; V gene: TRBV7-2; D gene: .; J gene: TRBJ1-3; CDR3 DNA: TGTGCCAGCAGCCTCGGGACACATGGAAACACCATATATTTT; CDR3 protein: CASSLGTHGNTIYF
clone size: .; V gene: TRBV5-4; D gene: TRBD1; J gene: TRBJ1-2; CDR3 DNA: TGTGCCAGCAGCCCGGGACAGGGAGCTAACTATGGCTACACCTTC; CDR3 protein: CASSPGQGANYGYTF
clone size: .; V gene: TRBV5-1; D gene: .; J gene: TRBJ1-6; CDR3 DNA: TGCGCCAGCAGCGCCGGAACCTATAATTCACCCCTCCACTTT; CDR3 protein: CASSAGTYNSPLHF
clone size: .; V gene: TRBV9; D gene: TRBD1; J gene: TRBJ1-1; CDR3 DNA: TGTGCCAGCAGCGAGGAGAGAGAGGGGGCGTACACTGAAGCTTTCTTT; CDR3 protein: CASSEEREGAYTEAFF
clone size: few; V gene: TRBV7-9; D gene: .; J gene: TRBJ2-1; CDR3 DNA: TGTGCCAGCAGCTTAACCGGGGTCAATGAGCAGTTCTTC; CDR3 protein: CASSLTGVNEQFF
clone size: few; V gene: TRBV7-9; D gene: TRBD1; J gene: TRBJ2-1; CDR3 DNA: TGTGCCAGCAGCTCCCTGGGACAGGGGGCAAGCCGCAATGAGCAGTTCTTC; CDR3 protein: CASSSLGQGASRNEQFF
clone size: .; V gene: TRBV7-2; D gene: TRBD1; J gene: TRBJ1-5; CDR3 DNA: TGTGCCAGCAGCATGACCGGGACAGGATCTAGCAATCAGCCCCAGCATTTT; CDR3 protein: CASSMTGTGSSNQPQHF
clone size: .; V gene: TRBV2; D gene: .; J gene: TRBJ1-6; CDR3 DNA: TGTGCCAGCAAAGAAGGGCGGTCCTCTTATAATTCACCCCTCCACTTT; CDR3 protein: CASKEGRSSYNSPLHF
clone size: .; V gene: TRBV6-2/TRBV6-3; D gene: TRBD2; J gene: TRBJ2-2; CDR3 DNA: TGTGCCAGCAGTTATCAGCGACTAGCGGGGATACTCGACACCGGGGAGCTGTTTTTT; CDR3 protein: CASSYQRLAGILDTGELFF
clone size: .; V gene: TRBV5-1; D gene: .; J gene: TRBJ1-2; CDR3 DNA: TGCGCCAGCAGCCCTAGAGCAGGGACGTATGGCTACACCTTC; CDR3 protein: CASSPRAGTYGYTF
clone size: once; V gene: TRBV10-3; D gene: TRBD1; J gene: TRBJ2-7; CDR3 DNA: TGTGCCATCAGTGAGTCGGGGGGACAGGGGGCCTACGAGCAGTACTTC; CDR3 protein: CAISESGGQGAYEQYF